This entry describes one TCR beta chain. What it recognizes is unknown. V lost 2 bases and J 8 bases, leaving 12 bases between the germline ends. The CDR3 extends over 13 amino acids. The V gene's germline CDR1 is MNHEY and CDR2 SVGAGI. These data belong to a study of siplizumab effects on memory and regulatory T cells. Findings of the study overall: Among alloreactive clones, only a minor fraction mapped to unstimulated subsets. Memory cells that were CD4+ and unstimulated gave rise to alloreactive sequences, which siplizumab significantly reduced. The study found naive T cells seemingly more diverse than memory cells and seemingly major alloresponse contributors.

Per sample, the assay covered approximately 91,000 TCR templates. Measured with immunoSEQ multiplex PCR; TCRdb has only the in-frame clones, and not every one. In the table there are about 100,000 clones, roughly 94% of which are singletons. This receptor was identified in a human donor in good health. The chain employs TRBV6-5 and TRBJ1-2; TRBD1 is a possible D gene (5 bases). The material sequenced was non-Treg CD4+ T cells sorted from blood. The CDR3 nucleotides are TGTGCCAGCAGTTACATGTGGGGGAACGGCTACACCTTC. It specifies CASSYMWGNGYTF.